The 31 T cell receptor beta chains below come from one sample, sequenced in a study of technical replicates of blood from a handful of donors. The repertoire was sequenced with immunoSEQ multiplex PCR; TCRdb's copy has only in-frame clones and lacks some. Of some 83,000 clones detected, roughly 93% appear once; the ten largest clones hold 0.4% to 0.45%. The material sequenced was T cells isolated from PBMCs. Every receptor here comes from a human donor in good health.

The CDR3 loop reads CSVEVLATDTQYF. CDR3 DNA sequence: TGCAGCGTTGAAGTACTAGCGACAGATACGCAGTATTTT. The J gene is TRBJ2-3, the V gene TRBV29-1, with 7 positions matching TRBD2. V was clipped by 1 base and J by 3 bases; unmatched bases: 1. Germline CDR1 reads SQVTM; CDR2 reads ANQGSEA. The CDR3 is 13 residues long.

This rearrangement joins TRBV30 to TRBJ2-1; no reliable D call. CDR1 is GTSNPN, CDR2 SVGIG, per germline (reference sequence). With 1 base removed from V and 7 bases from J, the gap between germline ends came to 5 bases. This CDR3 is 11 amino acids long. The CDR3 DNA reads TGTGCCTGGAGTGAGCCTAATGAGCAGTTCTTC. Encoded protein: CAWSEPNEQFF.

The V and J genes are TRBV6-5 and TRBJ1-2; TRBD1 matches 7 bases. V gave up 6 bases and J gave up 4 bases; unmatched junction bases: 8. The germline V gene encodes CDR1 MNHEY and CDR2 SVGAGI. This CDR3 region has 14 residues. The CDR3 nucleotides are TGTGCCAGCAGACGACAGGGAAAAATCTATGGCTACACCTTC. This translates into CASRRQGKIYGYTF.

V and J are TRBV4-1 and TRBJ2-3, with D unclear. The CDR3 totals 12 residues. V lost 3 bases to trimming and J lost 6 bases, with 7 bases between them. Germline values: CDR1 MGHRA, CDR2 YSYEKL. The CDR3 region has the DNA TGCGCCAGCAGCCACCCTAGGGATACGCAGTATTTT. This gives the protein CASSHPRDTQYF.

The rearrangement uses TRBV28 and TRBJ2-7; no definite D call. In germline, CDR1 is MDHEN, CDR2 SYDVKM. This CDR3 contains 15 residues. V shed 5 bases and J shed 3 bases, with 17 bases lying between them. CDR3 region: CASSLSFIPLYEQYF. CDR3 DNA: TGTGCCAGCAGTCTTAGTTTTATACCCCTCTACGAGCAGTACTTC. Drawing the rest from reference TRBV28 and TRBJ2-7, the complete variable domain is DVKVTQSSRYLVKRTGEKVFLECVQDMDHENMFWYRQDPGLGLRLIYFSYDVKMKEKGDIPEGYSVSREKKERFSLILESASTNQTSMYLCASSLSFIPLYEQYFGPGTRLTVT.

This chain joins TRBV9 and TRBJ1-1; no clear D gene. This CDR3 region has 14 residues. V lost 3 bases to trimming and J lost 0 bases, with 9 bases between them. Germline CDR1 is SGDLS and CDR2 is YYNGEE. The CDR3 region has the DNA TGTGCCAGCAGCGCGAGGCTCTTGAACACTGAAGCTTTCTTT. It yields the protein CASSARLLNTEAFF. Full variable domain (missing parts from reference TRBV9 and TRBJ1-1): DSGVTQTPKHLITATGQRVTLRCSPRSGDLSVYWYQQSLDQGLQFLIQYYNGEERAKGNILERFSAQQFPDLHSELNLSSLELGDSALYFCASSARLLNTEAFFGQGTRLTVV.

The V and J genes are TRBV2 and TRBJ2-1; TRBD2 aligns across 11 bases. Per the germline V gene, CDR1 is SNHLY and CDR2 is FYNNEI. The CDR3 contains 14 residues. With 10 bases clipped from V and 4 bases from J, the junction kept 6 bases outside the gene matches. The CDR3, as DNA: TGTGCCACAAAGACTAGCGGGGTTTACAATGAGCAGTTCTTC. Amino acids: CATKTSGVYNEQFF.

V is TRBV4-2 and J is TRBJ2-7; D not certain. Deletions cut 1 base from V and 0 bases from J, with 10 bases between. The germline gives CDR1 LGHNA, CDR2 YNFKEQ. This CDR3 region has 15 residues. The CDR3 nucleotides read TGTGCCAGCAGCCAAGGGGCGAGCCCCTCCTACGAGCAGTACTTC. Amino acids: CASSQGASPSYEQYF.

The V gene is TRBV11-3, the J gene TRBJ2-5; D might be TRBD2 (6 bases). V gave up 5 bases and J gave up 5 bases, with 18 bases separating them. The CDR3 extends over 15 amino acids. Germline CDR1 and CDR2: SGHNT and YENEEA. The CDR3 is CASSPLAGDRETQYF. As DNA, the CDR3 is TGTGCCAGCAGCCCACTAGCCGGGGATAGGGAGACCCAGTACTTC.

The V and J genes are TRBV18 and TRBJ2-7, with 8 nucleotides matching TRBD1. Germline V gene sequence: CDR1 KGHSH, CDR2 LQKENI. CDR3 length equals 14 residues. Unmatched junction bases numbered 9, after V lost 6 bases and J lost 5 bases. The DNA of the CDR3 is TGTGCCAGCTCCCAGAGACAGGGGTGGGACGAGCAGTACTTC. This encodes CASSQRQGWDEQYF.

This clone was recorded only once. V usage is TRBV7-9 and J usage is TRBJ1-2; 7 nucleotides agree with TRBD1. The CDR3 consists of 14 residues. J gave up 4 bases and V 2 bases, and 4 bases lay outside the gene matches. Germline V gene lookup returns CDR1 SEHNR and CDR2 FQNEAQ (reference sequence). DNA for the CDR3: TGTGCCAGCAGCTTATCAGGACAGGTCTATGGCTACACCTTC. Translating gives CASSLSGQVYGYTF.

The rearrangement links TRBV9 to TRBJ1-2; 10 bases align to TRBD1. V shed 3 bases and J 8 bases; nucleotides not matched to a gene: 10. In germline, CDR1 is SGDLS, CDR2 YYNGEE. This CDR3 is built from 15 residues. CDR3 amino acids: CASSGGDRGFRGYTF. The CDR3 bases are TGTGCCAGCAGCGGGGGGGACAGGGGATTTAGGGGCTACACCTTC.

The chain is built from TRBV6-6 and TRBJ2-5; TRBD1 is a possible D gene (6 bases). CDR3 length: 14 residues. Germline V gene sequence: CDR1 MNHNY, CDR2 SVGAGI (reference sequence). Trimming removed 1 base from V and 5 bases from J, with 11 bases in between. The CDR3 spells CASSYWGPGETQYF. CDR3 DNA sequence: TGTGCCAGCAGTTACTGGGGGCCGGGGGAGACCCAGTACTTC.

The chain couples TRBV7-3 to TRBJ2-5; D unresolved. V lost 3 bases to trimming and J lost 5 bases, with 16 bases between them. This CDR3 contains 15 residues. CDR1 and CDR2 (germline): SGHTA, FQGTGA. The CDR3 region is CASSFASSGSETQYF. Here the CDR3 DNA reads TGTGCCAGCAGCTTTGCCTCCTCTGGCTCGGAGACCCAGTACTTC.

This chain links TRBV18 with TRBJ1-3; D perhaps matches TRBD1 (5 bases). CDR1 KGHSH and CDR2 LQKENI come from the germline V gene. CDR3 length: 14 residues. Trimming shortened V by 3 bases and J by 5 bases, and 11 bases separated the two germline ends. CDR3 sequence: CASSPQGTRNTIYF. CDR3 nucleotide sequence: TGTGCCAGCTCACCCCAGGGTACTAGAAACACCATATATTTT.

The CDR3 coding sequence is TGTGCCAGCAGGGACAGGTGGTCTGAAGCTTTCTTT. This translates into CASRDRWSEAFF. V gene TRBV6-1 combines with J gene TRBJ1-1, with 7 nucleotides matching TRBD1. V shed 6 bases, J shed 6 bases, and the junction held 4 bases outside the gene matches. The germline gives CDR1 MNHNS, CDR2 SASEGT. The CDR3 runs 12 residues.

CDR3 nucleotides: TGTGCCAGCAGTGACAAGTCCGGGAGTGGCTACACCTTC. The encoded protein is CASSDKSGSGYTF. This chain joins TRBV9 and TRBJ1-2; D gene ambiguous. CDR1 and CDR2 from the germline V gene are SGDLS and YYNGEE. Trimming took 5 bases from V and 7 from J, leaving 15 bases between them. This CDR3 region has 13 residues.

The CDR3 protein is CASSLTSNEQFF. The DNA of the CDR3 is TGCGCCAGCAGCTTGACTAGCAATGAGCAGTTCTTC. This sequence joins TRBV5-1 and TRBJ2-1, with a weak D call TRBD2 (5 bases). Trimming removed 1 base from V and 6 bases from J, with 5 bases in between. The CDR3 runs 12 residues. CDR1 is SGHRS, CDR2 YFSETQ, per germline.

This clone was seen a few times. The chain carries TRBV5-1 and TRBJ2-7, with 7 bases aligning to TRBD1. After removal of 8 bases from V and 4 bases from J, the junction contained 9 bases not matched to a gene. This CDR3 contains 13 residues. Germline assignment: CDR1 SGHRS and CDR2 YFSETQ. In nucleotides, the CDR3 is TGCGCCAGTGGGTCGACAGGGACATACGAGCAGTACTTC. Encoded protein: CASGSTGTYEQYF. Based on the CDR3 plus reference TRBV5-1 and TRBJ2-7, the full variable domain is KAGVTQTPRYLIKTRGQQVTLSCSPISGHRSVSWYQQTPGQGLQFLFEYFSETQRNKGNFPGRFSGRQFSNSRSEMNVSTLELGDSALYLCASGSTGTYEQYFGPGTRLTVT.

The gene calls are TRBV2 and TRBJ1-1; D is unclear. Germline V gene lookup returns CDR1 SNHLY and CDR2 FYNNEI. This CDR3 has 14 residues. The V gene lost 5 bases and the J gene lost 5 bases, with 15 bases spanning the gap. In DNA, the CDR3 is TGTGCCAGCAGTCCTCTAGACCGGGAGACTGAAGCTTTCTTT. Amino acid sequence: CASSPLDRETEAFF.

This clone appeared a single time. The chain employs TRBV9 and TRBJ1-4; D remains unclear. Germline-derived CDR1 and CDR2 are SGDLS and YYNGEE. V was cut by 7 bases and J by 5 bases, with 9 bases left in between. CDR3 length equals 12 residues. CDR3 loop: CASSTGNEKLFF. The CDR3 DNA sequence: TGTGCCAGCTCGACGGGGAATGAAAAACTGTTTTTT.

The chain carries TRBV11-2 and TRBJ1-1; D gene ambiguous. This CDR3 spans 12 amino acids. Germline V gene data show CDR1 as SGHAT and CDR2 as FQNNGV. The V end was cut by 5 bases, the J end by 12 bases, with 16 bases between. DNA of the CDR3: TGTGCCAGCAGCCCGGGAGGGTTGGTGACTTTCTTT. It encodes CASSPGGLVTFF. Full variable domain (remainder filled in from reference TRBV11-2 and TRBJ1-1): EAGVAQSPRYKIIEKRQSVAFWCNPISGHATLYWYQQILGQGPKLLIQFQNNGVVDDSQLPKDRFSAERLKGVDSTLKIQPAKLEDSAVYLCASSPGGLVTFFGQGTRLTVV.

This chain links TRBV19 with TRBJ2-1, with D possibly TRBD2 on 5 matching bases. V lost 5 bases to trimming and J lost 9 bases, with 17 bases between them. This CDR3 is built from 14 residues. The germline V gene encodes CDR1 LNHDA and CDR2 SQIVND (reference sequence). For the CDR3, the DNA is TGTGCCAGTAGTCCCCGAGACTACGGTAGTGAGCAGTTCTTC. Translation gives CASSPRDYGSEQFF.

The CDR3 DNA is TGTGCCACCAGCAGAGACCCGGGTCAGCAAGAGACCCAGTACTTC. The encoded protein is CATSRDPGQQETQYF. The chain uses TRBV15 and TRBJ2-5; no firm D call. Germline lookup yields CDR1 LNHNV and CDR2 YYDKDF (reference sequence). The CDR3 runs to 15 residues. The V end was cut by 0 bases, the J end by 2 bases, with 10 bases between.

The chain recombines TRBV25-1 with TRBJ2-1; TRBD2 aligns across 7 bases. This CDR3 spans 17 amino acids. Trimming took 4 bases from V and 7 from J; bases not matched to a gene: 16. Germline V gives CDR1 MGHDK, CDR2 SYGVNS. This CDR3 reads CASSALLTELALNEQFF. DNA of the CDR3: TGTGCCAGCAGTGCATTACTAACGGAACTAGCGTTGAATGAGCAGTTCTTC.

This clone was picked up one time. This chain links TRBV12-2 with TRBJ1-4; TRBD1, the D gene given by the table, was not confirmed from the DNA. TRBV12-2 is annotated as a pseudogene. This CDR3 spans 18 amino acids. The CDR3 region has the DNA TGTGCAAGTCGCTTAGCGCTTGGGGGCGGGTGGACTAATGAAAAACTGTTTTTT. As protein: CASRLALGGGWTNEKLFF.

As DNA, the CDR3 is TGTGCCAGCAGCGTAGCGCGGTTAAGCACAGATACGCAGTATTTT. Protein product: CASSVARLSTDTQYF. The J gene is TRBJ2-3, the V gene TRBV9; no definite D call. Trimming stripped 0 bases from V and 0 bases from J, with 8 bases between. Germline lookup yields CDR1 SGDLS and CDR2 YYNGEE. CDR3 size: 15 residues. The full variable domain, in which reference TRBV9 and TRBJ2-3 provide the parts outside the CDR3, is DSGVTQTPKHLITATGQRVTLRCSPRSGDLSVYWYQQSLDQGLQFLIQYYNGEERAKGNILERFSAQQFPDLHSELNLSSLELGDSALYFCASSVARLSTDTQYFGPGTRLTVL.

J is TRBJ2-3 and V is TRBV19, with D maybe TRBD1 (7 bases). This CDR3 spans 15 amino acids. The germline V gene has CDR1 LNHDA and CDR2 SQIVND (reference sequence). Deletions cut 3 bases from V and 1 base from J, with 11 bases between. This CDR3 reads CASSIDREGTDTQYF. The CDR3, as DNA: TGTGCCAGTAGTATCGACAGGGAGGGCACAGATACGCAGTATTTT.

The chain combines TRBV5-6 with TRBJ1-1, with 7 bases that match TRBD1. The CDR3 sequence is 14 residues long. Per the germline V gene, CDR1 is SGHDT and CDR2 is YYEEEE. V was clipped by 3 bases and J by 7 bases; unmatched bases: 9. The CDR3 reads CASSSGQVNIEAFF. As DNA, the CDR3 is TGTGCCAGCAGCTCTGGACAGGTGAATATTGAAGCTTTCTTT.

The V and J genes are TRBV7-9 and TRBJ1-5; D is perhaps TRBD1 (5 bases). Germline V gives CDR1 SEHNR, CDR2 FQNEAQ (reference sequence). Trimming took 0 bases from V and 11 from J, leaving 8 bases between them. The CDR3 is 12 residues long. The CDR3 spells CASSLAQGTQHF. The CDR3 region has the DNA TGTGCCAGCAGCTTAGCCCAGGGTACCCAGCATTTT.

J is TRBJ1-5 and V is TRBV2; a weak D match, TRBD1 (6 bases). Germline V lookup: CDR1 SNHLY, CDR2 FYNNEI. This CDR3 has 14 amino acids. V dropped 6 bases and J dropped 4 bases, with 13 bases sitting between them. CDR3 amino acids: CASSHRDTNQPQHF. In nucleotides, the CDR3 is TGTGCCAGCAGCCACCGGGACACTAATCAGCCCCAGCATTTT. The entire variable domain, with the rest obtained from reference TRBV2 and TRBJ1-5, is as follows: EPEVTQTPSHQVTQMGQEVILRCVPISNHLYFYWYRQILGQKVEFLVSFYNNEISEKSEIFDDQFSVERPDGSNFTLKIRSTKLEDSAMYFCASSHRDTNQPQHFGDGTRLSIL.